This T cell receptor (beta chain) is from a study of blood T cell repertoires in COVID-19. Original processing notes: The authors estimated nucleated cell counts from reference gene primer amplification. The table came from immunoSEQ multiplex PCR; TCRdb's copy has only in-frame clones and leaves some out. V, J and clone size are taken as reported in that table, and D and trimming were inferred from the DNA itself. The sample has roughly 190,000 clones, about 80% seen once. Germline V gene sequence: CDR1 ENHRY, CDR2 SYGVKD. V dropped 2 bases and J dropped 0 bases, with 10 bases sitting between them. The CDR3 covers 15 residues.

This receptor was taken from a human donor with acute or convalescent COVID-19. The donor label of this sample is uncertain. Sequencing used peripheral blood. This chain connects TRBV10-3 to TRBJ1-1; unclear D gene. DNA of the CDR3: TGTGCCATCAGTGAGAACGAACTTATGAACACTGAAGCTTTCTTT. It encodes CAISENELMNTEAFF.